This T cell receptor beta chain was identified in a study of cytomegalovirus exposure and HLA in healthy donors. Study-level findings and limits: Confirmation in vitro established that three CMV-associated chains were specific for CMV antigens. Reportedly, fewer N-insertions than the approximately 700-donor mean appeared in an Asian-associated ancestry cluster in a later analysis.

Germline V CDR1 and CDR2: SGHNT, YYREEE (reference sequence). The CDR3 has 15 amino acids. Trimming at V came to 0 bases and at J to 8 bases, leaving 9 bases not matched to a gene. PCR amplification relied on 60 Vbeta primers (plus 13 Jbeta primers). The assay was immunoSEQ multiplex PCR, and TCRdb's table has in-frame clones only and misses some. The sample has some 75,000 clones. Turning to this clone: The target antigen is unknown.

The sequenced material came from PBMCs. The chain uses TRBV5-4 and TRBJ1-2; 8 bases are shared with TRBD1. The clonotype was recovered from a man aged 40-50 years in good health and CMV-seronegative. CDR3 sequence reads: CASSLEDRVSSGYTF. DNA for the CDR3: TGTGCCAGCAGCTTGGAGGACAGGGTATCTTCGGGCTACACCTTC. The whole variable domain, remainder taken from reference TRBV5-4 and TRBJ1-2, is ETGVTQSPTHLIKTRGQQVTLRCSSQSGHNTVSWYQQALGQGPQFIFQYYREEENGRGNFPPRFSGLQFPNYSSELNVNALELDDSALYLCASSLEDRVSSGYTFGSGTRLTVV.